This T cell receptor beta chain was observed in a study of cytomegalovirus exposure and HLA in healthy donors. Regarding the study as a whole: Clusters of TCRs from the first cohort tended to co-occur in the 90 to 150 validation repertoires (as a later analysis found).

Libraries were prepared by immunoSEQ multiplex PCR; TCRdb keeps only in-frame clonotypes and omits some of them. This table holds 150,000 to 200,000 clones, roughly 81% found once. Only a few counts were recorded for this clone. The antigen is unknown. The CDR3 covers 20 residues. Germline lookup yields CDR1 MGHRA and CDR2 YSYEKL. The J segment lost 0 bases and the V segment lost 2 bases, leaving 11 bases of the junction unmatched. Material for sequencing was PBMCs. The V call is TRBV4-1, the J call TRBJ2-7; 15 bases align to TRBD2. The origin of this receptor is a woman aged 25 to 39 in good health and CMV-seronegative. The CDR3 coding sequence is TGCGCCAGCAGCCAATCTCCGGGACTAGCGGGAGGCCCGAGCTCCTACGAGCAGTACTTC. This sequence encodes CASSQSPGLAGGPSSYEQYF.